This TCR beta chain was captured by sequencing in a study of T cells in Graves' hyperthyroidism and ophthalmopathy. CDR3 size: 16 residues. Between the trimmed V and J ends, which lost 4 bases and 2 bases, there was a span of 15 bases. Germline V CDR1 and CDR2: GTSNPN, SVGIG (reference sequence). Amplification of TCR beta CDR3 regions was performed using RNA transcripts as template. Primed by the HTBI set, a first-round RT-PCR was run on the TCR CDR3. TCRdb passed the multiplex PCR reads through MiXCR, listing each CDR3 protein once. This sample has approximately 560,000 distinct CDR3 sequences, with 15% to 17% found just once.

The chain recombines TRBV30 with TRBJ1-6; D may be TRBD1 (5 bases). This receptor was taken from a woman under 40 with Graves' hyperthyroidism. Source material: blood. In nucleotides, the CDR3 is TGTGCCTGGACCACGAACCGGGACGCCTATAATTCACCCCTCCACTTT. Translated: CAWTTNRDAYNSPLHF.